The 25 T cell receptor beta chains reported below all come from one sample, sequenced in a study of Ad26.COV2.S vaccination and SARS-CoV-2 variants. The treatment is: around 19 received Ad26.COV2.S at low or high dose, single or two shots; 5 received placebo; per-sample allocation not given. After the first vaccine or placebo injection, samples were drawn on day 63. Produced via immunoSEQ multiplex PCR; TCRdb's table is partial and in-frame only. The data contain about 350,000 clones, 80% to 90% of them singletons. Source: peripheral blood, taken in a trial of Ad26.COV2.S vaccine versus placebo. These TCRs come from a person aged 18-65 years who received the Ad26.COV2.S COVID-19 vaccine or a placebo.

V gene TRBV29-1 combines with J gene TRBJ2-1; no clear D gene. The germline gives CDR1 SQVTM, CDR2 ANQGSEA. V dropped 2 bases and J dropped 4 bases, with 18 bases sitting between them. The CDR3 has 16 residues. CDR3 in amino acids: CSVEILLTATYNEQFF. As DNA, the CDR3 is TGCAGCGTTGAAATATTGTTGACGGCCACTTACAATGAGCAGTTCTTC.

The rearrangement links TRBV5-4 to TRBJ1-1, with a possible D match to TRBD1 (5 bases). V was shortened by 2 bases and J by 4 bases, with 12 bases between the two germline ends. CDR1 SGHNT and CDR2 YYREEE come from the germline V gene (reference sequence). The CDR3 contains 14 residues. Written as DNA, the CDR3 is TGTGCCAGCAGCTTCTGGGGGTTAGGCACTGAAGCTTTCTTT. Its translation is CASSFWGLGTEAFF.

The V gene is TRBV10-2, the J gene TRBJ2-5; 11 nucleotides align to TRBD2. CDR3 length: 13 residues. CDR1 WSHSY and CDR2 SAAADI come from the germline V gene. J gave up 5 bases and V 10 bases, and 6 bases lay outside the gene matches. The CDR3 protein is CATVAGGRETQYF. CDR3 coding DNA: TGCGCCACCGTAGCGGGGGGGAGGGAGACCCAGTACTTC.

V usage is TRBV7-2 and J usage is TRBJ2-7; the match to TRBD1 covers 9 bases. The junction had 6 bases not matched to a gene; V was cut back by 6 bases and J by 0 bases. Germline lookup yields CDR1 SGHTA and CDR2 FQGNSA. The CDR3 runs 15 residues. The DNA of the CDR3 is TGTGCCAGCAGTCCTACAGGGGGCAACTCCTACGAGCAGTACTTC. This codes for CASSPTGGNSYEQYF.

This clone was counted once. This chain uses TRBV15 with TRBJ2-2; unclear D gene. In germline, CDR1 is LNHNV, CDR2 YYDKDF (reference sequence). The CDR3 spans 16 residues. Trimming removed 0 bases at V and 2 bases at J, with 10 bases between. The CDR3 DNA is TGTGCCACCAGCAGAGATCAGGCTAGAAACACCGGGGAGCTGTTTTTT. This encodes CATSRDQARNTGELFF.

J is TRBJ2-7 and V is TRBV7-2; D is ambiguous. Trimming took off 0 bases at V and 4 bases at J, with 7 bases between the two ends. The CDR3 loop spans 13 amino acids. From germline, CDR1 is SGHTA and CDR2 FQGNSA. Here the CDR3 reads CASSLAVGYEQYF. In nucleotides, the CDR3 is TGTGCCAGCAGCTTAGCAGTAGGGTACGAGCAGTACTTC.

This chain connects TRBV2 to TRBJ2-5, with 14 bases that match TRBD2. From germline, CDR1 is SNHLY and CDR2 FYNNEI. The CDR3 has 16 residues. V gave up 3 bases and J gave up 5 bases; unmatched junction bases: 5. CDR3 residues: CASSEGLAGVRETQYF. CDR3 bases: TGTGCCAGCAGTGAGGGACTAGCGGGAGTCCGGGAGACCCAGTACTTC.

The chain joins TRBV28 to TRBJ2-7, with D unresolved. This CDR3 contains 13 residues. Trimming pared 4 bases from V and 1 base from J, leaving 8 bases between. Germline loops: CDR1 MDHEN, CDR2 SYDVKM. Here the CDR3 DNA reads TGTGCCAGCAGTTATAAGGGTTCCTACGAGCAGTACTTC. Protein product: CASSYKGSYEQYF.

This clone was seen ten or more times. The rearrangement joins TRBV2 to TRBJ1-1, with D unclear. V was trimmed by 5 bases and J by 3 bases, leaving 10 bases between them. Germline V lookup: CDR1 SNHLY, CDR2 FYNNEI. This CDR3 spans 13 amino acids. CDR3 sequence reads: CASSSSWDTEAFF. As DNA, the CDR3 is TGTGCCAGCAGTTCGTCTTGGGACACTGAAGCTTTCTTT.

The chain uses TRBV28 and TRBJ2-7, with D possibly matching TRBD2 (5 bases). This CDR3 region has 15 residues. Germline lookup yields CDR1 MDHEN and CDR2 SYDVKM. Deletions cut 4 bases from V and 5 bases from J, with 18 bases between. CDR3 loop: CASSYPFLGADEQYF. CDR3 nucleotides: TGTGCCAGCAGTTACCCCTTTTTGGGAGCTGACGAGCAGTACTTC.

This sequence joins TRBV30 and TRBJ2-7; D tentatively fits TRBD1 or TRBD2 (5 bases each). V gave up 0 bases and J gave up 7 bases, with 19 bases separating them. This CDR3 contains 15 residues. Germline loops: CDR1 GTSNPN, CDR2 SVGIG (reference sequence). The DNA for the CDR3 is TGTGCCTGGAGTGTACTTCTGGGGGTTTTGCGGGAGCAGTACTTC. Residues: CAWSVLLGVLREQYF. Supplemented by reference TRBV30 and TRBJ2-7, the full variable domain reads SQTIHQWPATLVQPVGSPLSLECTVEGTSNPNLYWYRQAAGRGLQLLFYSVGIGQISSEVPQNLSASRPQDRQFILSSKKLLLSDSGFYLCAWSVLLGVLREQYFGPGTRLTVT.

J is TRBJ1-1 and V is TRBV27; maybe TRBD1 (5 bases). V shed 1 base and J shed 7 bases, with 13 bases lying between them. CDR3 length equals 14 residues. Germline V gene lookup returns CDR1 MNHEY and CDR2 SMNVEV (reference sequence). The CDR3 is CASSLLGGGDEAFF. CDR3 DNA: TGTGCCAGCAGTTTATTGGGGGGAGGGGATGAAGCTTTCTTT.

This clone was seen just once. V gene TRBV10-2 combines with J gene TRBJ2-3, with 8 bases lining up with TRBD2. V was pared by 4 bases and J by 4 bases, with 10 bases of the junction left unmatched. The CDR3 runs to 16 residues. Germline CDR1 reads WSHSY; CDR2 reads SAAADI. The CDR3 DNA follows: TGCGCCAGCAGTGGCCGACTAGCGTGGGAGGCAGATACGCAGTATTTT. Encoded protein: CASSGRLAWEADTQYF.

The V gene is TRBV5-1, the J gene TRBJ2-7, with 11 bases fitting TRBD1. Germline loops: CDR1 SGHRS, CDR2 YFSETQ. The V and J ends lost 5 bases and 2 bases, in that order; junction bases with no gene match: 9. The CDR3 has 16 residues. The CDR3 sequence: CASRDIPGQGAYEQYF. The CDR3 DNA reads as TGCGCCAGCAGAGACATCCCGGGACAGGGGGCCTACGAGCAGTACTTC.

This clone was counted a single time. The J gene is TRBJ2-5, the V gene TRBV5-6; D possibly uses TRBD1 or TRBD2 (5 bases each). V gave up 3 bases and J gave up 2 bases, with 11 bases separating them. Per germline, CDR1 SGHDT and CDR2 YYEEEE. This CDR3 is built from 14 residues. The CDR3 nucleotides read TGTGCCAGCAGCTGGGGGTCTCGACAAGAGACCCAGTACTTC. This gives the protein CASSWGSRQETQYF.

The chain carries TRBV7-9 and TRBJ1-1; D is unresolved. In germline, CDR1 is SEHNR, CDR2 FQNEAQ (reference sequence). The CDR3 covers 14 residues. The V end was cut by 3 bases, the J end by 2 bases, with 10 bases between. DNA of the CDR3: TGTGCCAGCAGCTTGGGCACAGTAAACACTGAAGCTTTCTTT. Amino acid sequence: CASSLGTVNTEAFF.

The chain carries TRBV28 and TRBJ1-5, with TRBD1 matching 7 bases. V lost 6 bases and J lost 4; bases outside the gene matches: 9. The CDR3 length is 15 residues. Germline V lookup: CDR1 MDHEN, CDR2 SYDVKM. CDR3 protein: CASSRDREGNQPQHF. CDR3 nucleotides: TGTGCCAGCAGCCGGGACAGAGAGGGAAATCAGCCCCAGCATTTT.

The genes are TRBV18 and TRBJ1-1, with 8 positions matching TRBD1. V was pared by 2 bases and J by 4 bases, with 3 bases of the junction left unmatched. CDR1 and CDR2 from the germline V gene are KGHSH and LQKENI. This CDR3 spans 14 amino acids. CDR3 sequence: CASSPKDRVTEAFF. The CDR3 DNA reads as TGTGCCAGCTCACCAAAGGACAGGGTCACTGAAGCTTTCTTT. The full variable domain, completed using reference TRBV18 and TRBJ1-1, is NAGVMQNPRHLVRRRGQEARLRCSPMKGHSHVYWYRQLPEEGLKFMVYLQKENIIDESGMPKERFSAEFPKEGPSILRIQQVVRGDSAAYFCASSPKDRVTEAFFGQGTRLTVV.

V and J are TRBV2 and TRBJ1-5, with TRBD1 identical over 8 bases. Germline values: CDR1 SNHLY, CDR2 FYNNEI. The V and J ends lost 3 bases and 7 bases, in that order; junction bases with no gene match: 5. This CDR3 has 14 residues. The CDR3 loop is CASSEAGGRQPQHF. DNA for the CDR3: TGTGCCAGCAGTGAGGCAGGGGGCAGGCAGCCCCAGCATTTT.

J is TRBJ2-5 and V is TRBV3-1 (or the pseudogene TRBV3-2), with D perhaps TRBD2 (6 bases). This CDR3 comprises 16 residues. V lost 1 base and J lost 2, with 14 bases in between. CDR1 and CDR2 (germline): LGHDT, YNNKEL (reference sequence). CDR3 residues: CASSQVVRAGQETQYF. The CDR3 DNA sequence: TGTGCCAGCAGCCAAGTGGTTCGGGCGGGGCAAGAGACCCAGTACTTC.

The CDR3 coding sequence is TGTGCCAGCAGTGGCACAGCTACGGGGTATTTGGGCAATCAGCCCCAGCATTTT. Translated: CASSGTATGYLGNQPQHF. J is TRBJ1-5 and V is TRBV2; no firm D call. The CDR3 extends over 18 amino acids. Germline assignment: CDR1 SNHLY and CDR2 FYNNEI. Trimming took 4 bases from V and 2 from J, leaving 21 bases between them.

The CDR3 region is CASSLGLAGVYEQYF. The CDR3 DNA reads as TGTGCCAGCAGCTTAGGACTAGCGGGAGTCTACGAGCAGTACTTC. The chain couples TRBV11-2 to TRBJ2-7, with 12 nucleotides matching TRBD2. The ends lost 1 base at V and 3 bases at J; junction bases unmatched: 1. Germline CDR1 SGHAT, CDR2 FQNNGV. There are 15 residues in the CDR3.

CDR3 nucleotide sequence: TGTGCCAGCTCACCACCGGGGAGCGGGGGATACAATGAGCAGTTCTTC. Encoded protein: CASSPPGSGGYNEQFF. The chain is built from TRBV18 and TRBJ2-1; TRBD2 aligns across 8 bases. This CDR3 contains 16 residues. CDR1 and CDR2 (germline): KGHSH, LQKENI. Trimming removed 0 bases from V and 4 bases from J; junction bases left unmatched: 5.

V gene TRBV7-6 combines with J gene TRBJ2-5, with D perhaps assigned TRBD1 or TRBD2 (5 bases each). This CDR3 is built from 16 residues. Germline-derived CDR1 and CDR2 are SGHVS and FNYEAQ. The V gene lost 7 bases and the J gene lost 1 base, with 19 bases spanning the gap. The CDR3 sequence: CASILTGMGPQETQYF. DNA of the CDR3: TGTGCCAGCATCCTAACGGGGATGGGGCCCCAAGAGACCCAGTACTTC.

V gene TRBV27 combines with J gene TRBJ2-7; 13 bases line up with TRBD2. The junction had 8 bases not matched to a gene; V was cut back by 5 bases and J by 4 bases. CDR1 and CDR2 from the germline V gene are MNHEY and SMNVEV (reference sequence). The CDR3 is made up of 16 amino acids. The CDR3 sequence is CASSPRTSGSGYEQYF. DNA of the CDR3: TGTGCCAGCAGTCCGAGGACTAGCGGGAGTGGATACGAGCAGTACTTC.